This T cell receptor (beta chain) was captured in a study of OX40 agonist ivuxolimab in advanced cancers. Study information: Three patients responded partially, comprising one with hepatocellular carcinoma and two with cutaneous melanoma.

On this clone itself: Its specificity is not known.

General study results and limits: CD4+ and CD8+ blood T cells expanded clonally by week 6 at 0.1 to 3.0 mg/kg. The work left the antigen specificity of expanded peripheral T cells undetermined. More expanded clones were found, on average, in CD8+ than in CD4+ T cells.

Method: immunoSEQ multiplex PCR; TCRdb's copy keeps in-frame clones and lacks some. The sample includes just under 100,000 clones, roughly 94% of them seen just once. This sample comprised CD4+ or CD8+ T cells sorted from blood, obtained in a trial of the OX40 agonist ivuxolimab. The clonotype was recovered from an adult with an advanced solid tumor such as melanoma, head and neck, liver or kidney cancer.

The CDR3 coding sequence is TGCGCCAGCAGTGAGATAGGGCCCTATGGCTACACCTTC. Translated, it gives CASSEIGPYGYTF. This sequence joins TRBV10-2 and TRBJ1-2; D unclear. CDR1 and CDR2 (germline): WSHSY, SAAADI. This CDR3 comprises 13 residues. Trimming took 2 bases from V and 4 from J, leaving 8 bases between them.